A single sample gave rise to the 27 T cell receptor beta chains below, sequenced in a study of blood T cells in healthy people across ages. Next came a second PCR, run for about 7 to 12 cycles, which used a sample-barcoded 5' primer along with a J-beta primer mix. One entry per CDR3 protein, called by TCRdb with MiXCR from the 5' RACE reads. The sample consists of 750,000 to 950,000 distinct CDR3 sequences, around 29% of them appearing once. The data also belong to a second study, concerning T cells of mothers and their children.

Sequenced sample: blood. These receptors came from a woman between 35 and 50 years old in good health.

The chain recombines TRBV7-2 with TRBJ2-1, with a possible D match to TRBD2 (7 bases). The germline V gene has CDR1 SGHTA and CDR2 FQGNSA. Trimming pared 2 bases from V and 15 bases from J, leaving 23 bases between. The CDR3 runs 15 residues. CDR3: CASSLSGSGGRQRFF. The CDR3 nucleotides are TGTGCCAGCAGCTTATCGGGGTCCGGGGGGCGCCAAAGGTTCTTC. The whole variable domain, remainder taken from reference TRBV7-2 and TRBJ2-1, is GAGVSQSPSNKVTEKGKDVELRCDPISGHTALYWYRQSLGQGLEFLIYFQGNSAPDKSGLPSDRFSAERTGGSVSTLTIQRTQQEDSAVYLCASSLSGSGGRQRFFGPGTRLTVL.

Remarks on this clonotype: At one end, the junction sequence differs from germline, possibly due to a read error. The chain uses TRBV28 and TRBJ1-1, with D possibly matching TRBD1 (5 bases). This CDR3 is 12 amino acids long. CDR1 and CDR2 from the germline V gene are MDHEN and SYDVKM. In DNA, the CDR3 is TGTGTCAGCGGGGTGGGGGGCACTGAAGCTTTCTTT. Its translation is CVSGVGGTEAFF.

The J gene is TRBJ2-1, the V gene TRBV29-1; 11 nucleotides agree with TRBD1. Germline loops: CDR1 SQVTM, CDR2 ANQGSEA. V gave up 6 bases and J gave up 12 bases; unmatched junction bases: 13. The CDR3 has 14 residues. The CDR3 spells CSVTGTGGARRQFF. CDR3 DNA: TGCAGCGTGACCGGGACAGGGGGTGCAAGAAGGCAGTTCTTC.

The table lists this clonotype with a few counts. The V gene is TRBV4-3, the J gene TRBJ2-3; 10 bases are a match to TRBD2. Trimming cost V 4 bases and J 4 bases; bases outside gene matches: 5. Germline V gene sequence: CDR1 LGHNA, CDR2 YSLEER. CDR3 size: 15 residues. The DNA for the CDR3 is TGCGCCAGCAGCCGGGGGACTAGCGAACCAGATACGCAGTATTTT. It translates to CASSRGTSEPDTQYF.

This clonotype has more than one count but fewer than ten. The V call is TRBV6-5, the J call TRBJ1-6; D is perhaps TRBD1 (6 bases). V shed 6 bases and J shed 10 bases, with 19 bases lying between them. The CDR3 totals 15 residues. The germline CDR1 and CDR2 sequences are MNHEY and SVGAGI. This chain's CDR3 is CASRLQVGGGSPLHF. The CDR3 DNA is TGTGCCAGCAGACTTCAGGTCGGGGGCGGGTCACCCCTCCACTTT.

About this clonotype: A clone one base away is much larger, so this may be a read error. The CDR3 protein is CATSGQGPGGYGYTF. CDR3 nucleotide sequence: TGTGCCACCAGCGGACAAGGACCGGGGGGATATGGCTACACCTTC. The genes are TRBV15 and TRBJ1-2, with D tentatively TRBD1 (5 bases). This CDR3 spans 15 amino acids. The V end lost 5 bases, the J end lost 5 bases, and 18 bases lay between the germline ends. From germline, CDR1 is LNHNV and CDR2 YYDKDF (reference sequence).

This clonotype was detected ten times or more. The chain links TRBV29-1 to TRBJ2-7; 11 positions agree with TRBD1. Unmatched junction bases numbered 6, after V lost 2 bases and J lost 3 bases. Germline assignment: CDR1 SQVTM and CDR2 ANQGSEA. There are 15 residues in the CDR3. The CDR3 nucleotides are TGCAGCGTTGAATTCCCGGGACAGGGGGACTACGAGCAGTACTTC. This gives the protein CSVEFPGQGDYEQYF.

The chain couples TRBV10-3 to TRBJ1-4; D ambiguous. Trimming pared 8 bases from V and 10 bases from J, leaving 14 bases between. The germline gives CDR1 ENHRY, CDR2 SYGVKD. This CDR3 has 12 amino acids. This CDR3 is CAIGPFLGKLFF. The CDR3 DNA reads TGTGCCATCGGACCGTTCTTAGGAAAACTGTTTTTT.

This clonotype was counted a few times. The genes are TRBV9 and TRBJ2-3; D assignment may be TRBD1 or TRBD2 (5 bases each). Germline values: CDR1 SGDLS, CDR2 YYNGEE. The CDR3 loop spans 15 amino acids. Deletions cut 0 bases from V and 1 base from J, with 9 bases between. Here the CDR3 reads CASSVGGTGTDTQYF. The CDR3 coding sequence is TGTGCCAGCAGCGTAGGGGGGACGGGCACAGATACGCAGTATTTT.

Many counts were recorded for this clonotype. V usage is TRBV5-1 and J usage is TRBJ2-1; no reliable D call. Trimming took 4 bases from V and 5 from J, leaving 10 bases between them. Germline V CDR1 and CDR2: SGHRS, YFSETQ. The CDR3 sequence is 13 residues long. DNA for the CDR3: TGCGCCAGCAGCGACGGACCTGACAATGAGCAGTTCTTC. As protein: CASSDGPDNEQFF.

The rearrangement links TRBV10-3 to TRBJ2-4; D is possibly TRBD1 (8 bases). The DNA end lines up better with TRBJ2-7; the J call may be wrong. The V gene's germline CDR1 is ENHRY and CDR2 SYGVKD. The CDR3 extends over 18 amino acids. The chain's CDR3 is CAITKGQGGSSGIYEQYF. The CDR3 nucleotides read TGTGCCATTACTAAAGGACAGGGAGGGAGCAGCGGGATTTACGAGCAGTACTTC.

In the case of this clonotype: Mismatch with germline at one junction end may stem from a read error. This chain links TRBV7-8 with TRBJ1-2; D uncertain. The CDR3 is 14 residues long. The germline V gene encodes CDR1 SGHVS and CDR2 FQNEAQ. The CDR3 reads CASSLATENYGYTF. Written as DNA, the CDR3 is TGCGCCAGCAGCTTAGCGACCGAAAACTATGGCTACACCTTC.

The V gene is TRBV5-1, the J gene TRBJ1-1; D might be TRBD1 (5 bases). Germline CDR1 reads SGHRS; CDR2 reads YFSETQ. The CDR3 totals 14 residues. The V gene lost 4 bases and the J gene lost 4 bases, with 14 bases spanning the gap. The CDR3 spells CASSVLQGGTEAFF. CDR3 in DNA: TGCGCCAGCAGCGTACTTCAGGGTGGCACTGAAGCTTTCTTT.

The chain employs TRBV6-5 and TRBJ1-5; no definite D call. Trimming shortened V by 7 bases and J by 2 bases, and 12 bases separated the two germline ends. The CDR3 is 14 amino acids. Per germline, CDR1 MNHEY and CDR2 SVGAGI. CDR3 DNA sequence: TGTGCCAGCATGGTTAGGGCTGGCAATCAGCCCCAGCATTTT. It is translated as CASMVRAGNQPQHF.

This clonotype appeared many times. The CDR3 here is CSVEVAGFHEQYF. The CDR3 DNA follows: TGCAGCGTTGAAGTGGCAGGGTTCCACGAGCAGTACTTC. The chain recombines TRBV29-1 with TRBJ2-7; perhaps TRBD1 as D (5 bases). From germline, CDR1 is SQVTM and CDR2 ANQGSEA. This CDR3 is built from 13 residues. V was trimmed by 1 base and J by 5 bases, leaving 12 bases between them.

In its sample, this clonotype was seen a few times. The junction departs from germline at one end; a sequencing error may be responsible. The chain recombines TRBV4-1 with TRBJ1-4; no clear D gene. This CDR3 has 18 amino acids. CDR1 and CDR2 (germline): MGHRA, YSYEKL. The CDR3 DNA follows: TGCACCAGCAGCCAGAAGACCACTTATCAGAGAACTAATGAAAAACTGTTTTTT. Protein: CTSSQKTTYQRTNEKLFF.

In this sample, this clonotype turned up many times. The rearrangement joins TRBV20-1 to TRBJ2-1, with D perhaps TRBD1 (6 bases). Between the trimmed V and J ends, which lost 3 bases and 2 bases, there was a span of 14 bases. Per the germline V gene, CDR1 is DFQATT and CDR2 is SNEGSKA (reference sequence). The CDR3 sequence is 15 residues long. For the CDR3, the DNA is TGCAGTGCTAGTCTCGGGCAGGGGACCTACAATGAGCAGTTCTTC. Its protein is CSASLGQGTYNEQFF.

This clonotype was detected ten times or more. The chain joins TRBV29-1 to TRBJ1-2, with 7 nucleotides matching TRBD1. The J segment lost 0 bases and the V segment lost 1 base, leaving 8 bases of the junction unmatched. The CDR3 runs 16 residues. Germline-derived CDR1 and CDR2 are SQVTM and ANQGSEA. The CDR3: CSVEGTGGLSNYGYTF. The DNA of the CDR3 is TGCAGCGTTGAAGGGACAGGTGGTCTTTCTAACTATGGCTACACCTTC.

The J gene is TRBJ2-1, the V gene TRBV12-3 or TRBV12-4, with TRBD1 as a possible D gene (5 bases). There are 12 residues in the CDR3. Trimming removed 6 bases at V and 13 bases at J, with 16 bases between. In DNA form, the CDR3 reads TGTGCCAGCAGCTCAGGGTCAGAGACCCAGTTCTTC. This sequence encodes CASSSGSETQFF.

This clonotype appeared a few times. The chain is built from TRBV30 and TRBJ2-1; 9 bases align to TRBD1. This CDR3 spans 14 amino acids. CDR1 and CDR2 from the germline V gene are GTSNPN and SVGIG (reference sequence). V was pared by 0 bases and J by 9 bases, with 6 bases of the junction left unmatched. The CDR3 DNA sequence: TGTGCCTGGAGTGTGGACAGGGGTTACCGTGAGCAGTTCTTC. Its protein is CAWSVDRGYREQFF. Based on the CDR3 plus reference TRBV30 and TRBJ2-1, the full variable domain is SQTIHQWPATLVQPVGSPLSLECTVEGTSNPNLYWYRQAAGRGLQLLFYSVGIGQISSEVPQNLSASRPQDRQFILSSKKLLLSDSGFYLCAWSVDRGYREQFFGPGTRLTVL.

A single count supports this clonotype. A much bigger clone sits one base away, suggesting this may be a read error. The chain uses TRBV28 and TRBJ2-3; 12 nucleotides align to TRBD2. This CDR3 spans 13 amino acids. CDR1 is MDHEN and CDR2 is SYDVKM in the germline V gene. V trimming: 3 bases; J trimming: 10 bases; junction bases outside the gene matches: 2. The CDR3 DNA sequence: TGTGCCAGCAGTTTGAGACTAGCGGGGGCGCAGTATTTT. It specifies CASSLRLAGAQYF.

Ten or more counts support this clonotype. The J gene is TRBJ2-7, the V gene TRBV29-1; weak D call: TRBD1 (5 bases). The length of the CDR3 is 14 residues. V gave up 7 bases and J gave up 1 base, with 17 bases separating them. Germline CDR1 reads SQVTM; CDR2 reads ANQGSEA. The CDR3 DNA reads TGCAGCGCTCGAGTAGACAGAAGATCCTACGAGCAGTACTTC. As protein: CSARVDRRSYEQYF.

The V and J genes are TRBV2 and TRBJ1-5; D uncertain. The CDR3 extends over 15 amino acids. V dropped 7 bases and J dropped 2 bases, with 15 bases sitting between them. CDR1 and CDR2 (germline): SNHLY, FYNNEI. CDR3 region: CASTLGRMGNQPQHF. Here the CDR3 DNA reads TGTGCCAGCACGTTAGGGCGTATGGGCAATCAGCCCCAGCATTTT.

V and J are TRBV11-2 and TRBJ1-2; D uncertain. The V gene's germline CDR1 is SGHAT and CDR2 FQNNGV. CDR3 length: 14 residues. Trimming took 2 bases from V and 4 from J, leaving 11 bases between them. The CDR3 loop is CASSLHSSVYGYTF. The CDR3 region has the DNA TGTGCCAGCAGCTTACATTCGTCAGTCTATGGCTACACCTTC.

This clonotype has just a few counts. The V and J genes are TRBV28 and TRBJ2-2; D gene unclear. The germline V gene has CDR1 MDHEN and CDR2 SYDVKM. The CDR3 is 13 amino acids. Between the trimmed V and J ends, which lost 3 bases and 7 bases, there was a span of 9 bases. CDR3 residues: CASSFEDGGELFF. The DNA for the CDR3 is TGTGCCAGCAGTTTCGAAGACGGCGGGGAGCTGTTTTTT.

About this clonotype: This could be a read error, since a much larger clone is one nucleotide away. The CDR3 loop is CSATPTSSNEQYF. The DNA for the CDR3 is TGCAGTGCTACTCCGACTAGCAGCAATGAGCAGTACTTC. The V call is TRBV20-1, the J call TRBJ2-5; 7 nucleotides match TRBD2. V dropped 4 bases and J dropped 11; count of bases not matched to a gene: 13. Germline lookup yields CDR1 DFQATT and CDR2 SNEGSKA (reference sequence). The CDR3 length is 13 residues.

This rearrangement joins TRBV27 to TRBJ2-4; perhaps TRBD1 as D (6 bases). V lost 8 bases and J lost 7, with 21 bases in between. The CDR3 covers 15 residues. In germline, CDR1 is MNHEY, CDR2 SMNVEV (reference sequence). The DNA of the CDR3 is TGTGCCAGCGGTCAATTAACAGGGCTCGGGAACATTCAGTACTTC. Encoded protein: CASGQLTGLGNIQYF.